A single T cell receptor beta chain is shown here with its context. Its antigen is unknown. This entry belongs to a study of cytomegalovirus exposure and HLA in healthy donors. Points from the study as a whole: A missense variant in DCLRE1C was later tied to TCR beta V- and J-gene trimming. It was reported that the classifier diagnosed cytomegalovirus status with high specificity and sensitivity in both the original and validation cohorts. One later analysis reportedly identified an Asian-associated ancestry cluster that showed fewer N-insertions than the roughly 700-donor mean.

The CDR3 length is 14 residues. Germline V gene data show CDR1 as SGHAT and CDR2 as FQNNGV. With 7 bases removed from V and 0 bases from J, the gap between germline ends came to 12 bases. Use of 60 Vbeta and 13 Jbeta primers characterized the PCR. The data were produced by immunoSEQ multiplex PCR, yet TCRdb's version contains in-frame clones alone and is incomplete. The sample lists 100,000 to 150,000 clones, 81% occurring once. Sequences were obtained from PBMCs. The chain is built from TRBV11-2 and TRBJ1-1; D is unresolved. This receptor was taken from a man aged 18 to 29 in good health and CMV-seronegative. CDR3 DNA: TGTGCCAGCATCTCACAGCAGATGAACACTGAAGCTTTCTTT. Amino acids: CASISQQMNTEAFF.